This T cell receptor (beta chain) derives from a study of T-cell reconstitution after alpha-beta-depleted transplantation in children. Using unique molecular identifiers, the investigators prepared the TCRbeta library. MiXCR, applied by TCRdb to the PCR reads, yields one record per CDR3 protein. The sample has approximately 350,000 distinct CDR3 sequences, 9% to 12% seen once; the top ten hold roughly 2.5%. The CDR3 has 11 residues. Germline CDR1 is DFQATT and CDR2 is SNEGSKA (reference sequence). V dropped 2 bases and J dropped 4 bases, with 6 bases sitting between them. This clonotype came up many times.

The TCR was taken from a human donor who donated a stem cell graft to a child with acute lymphoblastic leukemia. The rearrangement joins TRBV20-1 to TRBJ2-7; D remains ambiguous. The sequencing used PBMCs from the stem cell graft donor, collected from the stem cell graft. The CDR3 sequence: CSARPHYEQYF. The DNA of the CDR3 is TGCAGTGCTAGACCCCATTACGAGCAGTACTTC.